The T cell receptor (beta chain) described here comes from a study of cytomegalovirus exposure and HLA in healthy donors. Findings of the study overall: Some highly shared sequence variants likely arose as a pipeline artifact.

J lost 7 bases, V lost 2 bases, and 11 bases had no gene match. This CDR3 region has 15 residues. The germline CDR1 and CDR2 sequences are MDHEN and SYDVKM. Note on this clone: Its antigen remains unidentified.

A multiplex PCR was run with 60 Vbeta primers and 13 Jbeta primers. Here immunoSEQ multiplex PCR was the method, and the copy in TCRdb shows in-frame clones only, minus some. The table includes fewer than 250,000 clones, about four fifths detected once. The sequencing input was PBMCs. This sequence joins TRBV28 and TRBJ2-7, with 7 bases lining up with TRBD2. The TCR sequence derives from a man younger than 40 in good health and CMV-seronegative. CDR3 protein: CASSLPPSGVQEQYF. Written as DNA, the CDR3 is TGTGCCAGCAGTTTACCTCCCAGCGGGGTCCAAGAGCAGTACTTC.